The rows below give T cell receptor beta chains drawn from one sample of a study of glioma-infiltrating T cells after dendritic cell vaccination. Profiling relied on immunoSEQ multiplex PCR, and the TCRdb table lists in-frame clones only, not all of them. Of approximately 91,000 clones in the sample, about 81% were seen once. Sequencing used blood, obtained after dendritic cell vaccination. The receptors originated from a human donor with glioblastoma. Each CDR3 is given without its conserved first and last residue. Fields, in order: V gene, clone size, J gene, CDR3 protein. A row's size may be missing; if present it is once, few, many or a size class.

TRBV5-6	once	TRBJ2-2	ASSLGLGLSGELF
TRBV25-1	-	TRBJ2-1	ASSELGLGNEQF
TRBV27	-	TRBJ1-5	ASSWGLGNQPQH
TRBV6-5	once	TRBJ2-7	ASRIGGGRYEQY
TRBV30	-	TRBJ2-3	AWSVAGARDTQY
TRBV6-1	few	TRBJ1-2	ASSENRGSGYT
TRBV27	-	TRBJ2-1	ASSLWKGTTYNEQF
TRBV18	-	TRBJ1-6	ASSPPSVYNSPLH
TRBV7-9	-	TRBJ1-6	ASSREGNSPLH
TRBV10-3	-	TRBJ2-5	AISVLDQETQY
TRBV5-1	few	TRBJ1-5	ASSLGTGAGQPQH
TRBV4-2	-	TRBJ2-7	ASSRTTSGEVSEQY
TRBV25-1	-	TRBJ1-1	ASSVGRAPNTEAF
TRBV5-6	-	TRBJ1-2	ASSLPRAGYT
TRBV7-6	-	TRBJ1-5	ASSLEDLQGAAGNQPQH
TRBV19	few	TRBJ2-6	ASRWGGGGRSSGANVLT
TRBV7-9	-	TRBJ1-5	ASSSDRERQPQH